This T cell receptor beta chain was recovered during a study of T cells after yellow fever vaccination. The study's findings and limits: Clonotypes shared by both compartments, CD4 and CD8, made up a small share. After the booster, around 95% of CD4 and 88% of CD8 primary-response clones were re-detected.

The authors made TCR cDNA by 5'RACE template switching, adding a universal primer site and UMIs. Each CDR3 protein is one row after TCRdb ran MiXCR on the 5' RACE reads. The sample consists of about 340,000 distinct CDR3 sequences, around 3.9% of them appearing once. The sample holds many counts of this clonotype. No antigen is known for it. Trimming removed 5 bases at V and 2 bases at J, with 13 bases between. This CDR3 spans 14 amino acids. The V gene's germline CDR1 is LGHDT and CDR2 YNNKEL (reference sequence). The clonotype comes from a man aged 18 to 29 who received the YFV17D yellow fever vaccine. The chain combines TRBV3-1 with TRBJ2-7, with TRBD1 as a possible D gene (5 bases). The material was PBMCs, obtained 5 days after the yellow fever booster vaccination. CDR3 sequence reads: CASSVGLPPYEQYF. The CDR3 DNA is TGTGCCAGCAGCGTGGGGCTGCCTCCCTACGAGCAGTACTTC.